These 9 T cell receptor beta chains were sequenced from one sample in a study of T-cell memory formation after mild COVID-19. TCRdb re-called the 5' RACE reads through MiXCR, storing one row per CDR3 protein. Of 400,000 to 550,000 distinct CDR3 sequences in the sample, roughly 23% were seen once. Sequenced sample: PBMCs or a T cell subset sorted from them (not recorded which). These receptor sequences come from an adult woman who had mild COVID-19 (a few samples of this study predate the infection). Cell type and time point are not known.

This clonotype was counted only a few times. The chain couples TRBV5-1 to TRBJ2-1, with 8 bases lining up with TRBD1. Germline CDR1 is SGHRS and CDR2 is YFSETQ. This CDR3 has 17 residues. V lost 4 bases to trimming and J lost 7 bases; unmatched junction nucleotides: 16. CDR3 protein: CASSPDRGPPSGNEQFF. CDR3 in DNA: TGCGCCAGCAGCCCCGACAGGGGACCGCCCTCGGGTAATGAGCAGTTCTTC.

The sample holds many counts of this clonotype. The CDR3 is CASSLTSGRASVEQYF. The CDR3 coding sequence is TGTGCCAGCAGTTTGACTAGCGGGAGGGCCTCCGTCGAGCAGTACTTC. This chain uses TRBV6-5 with TRBJ2-7, with 14 bases aligning to TRBD2. CDR1 is MNHEY and CDR2 is SVGAGI in the germline V gene. V lost 4 bases, J lost 6 bases, and 8 bases stayed unmatched. The CDR3 contains 16 residues.

The chain carries TRBV29-1 and TRBJ1-2; D remains unclear. The CDR3 covers 14 residues. Germline V gene lookup returns CDR1 SQVTM and CDR2 ANQGSEA. Deletions cut 3 bases from V and 0 bases from J, with 11 bases between. The CDR3 nucleotides read TGCAGCGTTGACGGCCCGGTTTCTAACTATGGCTACACCTTC. Protein sequence: CSVDGPVSNYGYTF.

V is TRBV20-1 and J is TRBJ1-2, with unresolved D. Germline CDR1 is DFQATT and CDR2 is SNEGSKA (reference sequence). V lost 3 bases, J lost 5 bases, and 25 bases lay in between. There are 17 residues in the CDR3. DNA for the CDR3: TGCAGTGCTAGGCCCAGGCATAGAATCGGGTGGGATTATGGCTACACCTTC. Amino acid sequence: CSARPRHRIGWDYGYTF.

This clonotype was counted many times. In DNA, the CDR3 is TGTGCCAGCAGAGGGACGGGGAATCAGCCCCAGCATTTT. As protein: CASRGTGNQPQHF. This chain links TRBV12-3 or TRBV12-4 with TRBJ1-5, with a weak D call TRBD1 (5 bases). Deletions cut 6 bases from V and 4 bases from J, with 10 bases between. This CDR3 has 13 residues.

This clonotype was counted between two and nine times. The rearrangement joins TRBV12-3 or TRBV12-4 to TRBJ2-3, with TRBD2 matching 11 bases. The trim removed 2 bases at V and 0 bases at J, leaving 4 bases unmatched. The CDR3 runs 17 residues. The CDR3 loop is CASSLMGLAESTDTQYF. The DNA for the CDR3 is TGTGCCAGCAGTTTAATGGGACTAGCGGAAAGCACAGATACGCAGTATTTT.

V gene TRBV29-1 combines with J gene TRBJ2-2; maybe TRBD1 (5 bases). From germline, CDR1 is SQVTM and CDR2 ANQGSEA. The CDR3 totals 15 residues. The V gene lost 4 bases and the J gene lost 0 bases, with 12 bases spanning the gap. The CDR3 sequence is CSVVPGSTNTGELFF. The CDR3 DNA follows: TGCAGCGTTGTTCCAGGGTCCACGAACACCGGGGAGCTGTTTTTT.

This chain joins TRBV5-6 and TRBJ2-7; possibly TRBD1 or TRBD2 for D (5 bases each). Trimming cost V 4 bases and J 2 bases, with 16 bases left between them. The germline V gene encodes CDR1 SGHDT and CDR2 YYEEEE. The CDR3 is 15 residues long. CDR3 residues: CASSIRDLSPYEQYF. CDR3 nucleotide sequence: TGTGCCAGCAGCATCCGGGACCTTTCCCCCTACGAGCAGTACTTC.

In its sample, this clonotype was seen a few times. V is TRBV5-1 and J is TRBJ2-1, with 10 nucleotides matching TRBD2. The CDR3 loop spans 17 amino acids. V dropped 0 bases and J dropped 1; count of bases not matched to a gene: 4. Germline loops: CDR1 SGHRS, CDR2 YFSETQ. The chain's CDR3 is CASSLALAGVSYNEQFF. The DNA for the CDR3 is TGCGCCAGCAGCTTGGCCCTAGCGGGGGTATCCTACAATGAGCAGTTCTTC.